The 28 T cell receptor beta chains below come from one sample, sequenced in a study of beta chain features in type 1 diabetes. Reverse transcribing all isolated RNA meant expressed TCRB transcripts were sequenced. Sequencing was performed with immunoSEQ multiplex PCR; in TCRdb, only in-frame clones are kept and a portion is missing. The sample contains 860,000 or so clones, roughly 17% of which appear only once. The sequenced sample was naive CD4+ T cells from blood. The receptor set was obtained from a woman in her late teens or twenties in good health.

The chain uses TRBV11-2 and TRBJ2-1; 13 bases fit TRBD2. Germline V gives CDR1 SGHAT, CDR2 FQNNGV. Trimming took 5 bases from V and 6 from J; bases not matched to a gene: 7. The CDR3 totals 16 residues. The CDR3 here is CASSARLAGGVNEQFF. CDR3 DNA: TGTGCCAGCAGCGCCCGACTAGCGGGAGGTGTCAATGAGCAGTTCTTC. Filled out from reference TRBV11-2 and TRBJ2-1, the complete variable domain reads EAGVAQSPRYKIIEKRQSVAFWCNPISGHATLYWYQQILGQGPKLLIQFQNNGVVDDSQLPKDRFSAERLKGVDSTLKIQPAKLEDSAVYLCASSARLAGGVNEQFFGPGTRLTVL.

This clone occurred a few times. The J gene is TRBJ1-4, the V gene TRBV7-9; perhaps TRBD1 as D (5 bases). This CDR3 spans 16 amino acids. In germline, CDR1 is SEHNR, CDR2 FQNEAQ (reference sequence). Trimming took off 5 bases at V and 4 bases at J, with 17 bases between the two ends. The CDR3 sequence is CASSHRQSPLNEKLFF. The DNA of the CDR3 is TGTGCCAGCAGCCACCGACAGAGCCCACTTAATGAAAAACTGTTTTTT.

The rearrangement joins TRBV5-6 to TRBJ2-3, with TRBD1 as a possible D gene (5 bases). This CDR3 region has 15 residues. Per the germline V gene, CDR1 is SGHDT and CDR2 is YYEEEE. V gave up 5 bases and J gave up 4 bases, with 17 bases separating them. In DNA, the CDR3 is TGTGCCAGCAGGAGTGGACCAGGGCGTGCAGATACGCAGTATTTT. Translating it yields CASRSGPGRADTQYF.

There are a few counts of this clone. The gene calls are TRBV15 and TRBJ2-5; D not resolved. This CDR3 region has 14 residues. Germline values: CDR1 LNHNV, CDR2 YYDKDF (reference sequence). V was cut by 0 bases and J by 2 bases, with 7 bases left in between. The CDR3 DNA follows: TGTGCCACCAGCAGAGATCGGGTTCAAGAGACCCAGTACTTC. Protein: CATSRDRVQETQYF.

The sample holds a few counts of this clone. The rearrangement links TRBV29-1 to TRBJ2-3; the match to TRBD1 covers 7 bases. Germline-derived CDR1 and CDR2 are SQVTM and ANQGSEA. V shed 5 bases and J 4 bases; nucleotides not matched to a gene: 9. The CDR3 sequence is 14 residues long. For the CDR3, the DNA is TGCAGCGTTTCTGACAGGGCCGGGGCAGATACGCAGTATTTT. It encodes CSVSDRAGADTQYF.

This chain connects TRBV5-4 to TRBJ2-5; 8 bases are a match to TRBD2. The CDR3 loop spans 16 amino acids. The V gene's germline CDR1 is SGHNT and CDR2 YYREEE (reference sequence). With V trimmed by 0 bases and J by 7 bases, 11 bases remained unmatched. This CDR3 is CASSLAGLAGSRTQYF. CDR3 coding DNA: TGTGCCAGCAGCTTGGCCGGGTTAGCGGGAAGCAGGACCCAGTACTTC.

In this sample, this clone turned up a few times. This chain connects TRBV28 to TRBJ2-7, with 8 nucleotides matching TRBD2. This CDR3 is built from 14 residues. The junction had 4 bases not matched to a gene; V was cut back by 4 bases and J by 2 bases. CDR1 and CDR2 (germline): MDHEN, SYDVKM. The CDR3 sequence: CASSWSSGPYEQYF. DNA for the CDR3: TGTGCCAGCAGTTGGTCTAGCGGGCCCTACGAGCAGTACTTC.

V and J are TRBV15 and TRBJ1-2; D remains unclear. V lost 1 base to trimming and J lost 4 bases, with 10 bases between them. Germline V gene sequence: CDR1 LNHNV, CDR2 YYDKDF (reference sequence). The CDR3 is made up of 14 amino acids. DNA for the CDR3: TGTGCCACCAGCAGAGGGAAGGAGATCTATGGCTACACCTTC. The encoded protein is CATSRGKEIYGYTF. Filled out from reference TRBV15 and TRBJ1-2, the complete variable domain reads DAMVIQNPRYQVTQFGKPVTLSCSQTLNHNVMYWYQQKSSQAPKLLFHYYDKDFNNEADTPDNFQSRRPNTSFCFLDIRSPGLGDTAMYLCATSRGKEIYGYTFGSGTRLTVV.

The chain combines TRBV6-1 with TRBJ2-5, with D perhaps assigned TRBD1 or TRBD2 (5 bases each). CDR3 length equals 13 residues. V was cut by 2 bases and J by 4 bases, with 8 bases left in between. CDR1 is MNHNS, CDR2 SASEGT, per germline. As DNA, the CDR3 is TGTGCCAGCAGTGAACTAGGGACAGAGACCCAGTACTTC. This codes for CASSELGTETQYF.

The CDR3 spells CASSLLDGIEAFF. As DNA, the CDR3 is TGTGCCAGCAGCTTATTGGACGGAATTGAAGCTTTCTTT. This chain connects TRBV7-2 to TRBJ1-1; D not certain. V gave up 2 bases and J gave up 7 bases, with 11 bases separating them. Germline V gives CDR1 SGHTA, CDR2 FQGNSA. The CDR3 consists of 13 residues.

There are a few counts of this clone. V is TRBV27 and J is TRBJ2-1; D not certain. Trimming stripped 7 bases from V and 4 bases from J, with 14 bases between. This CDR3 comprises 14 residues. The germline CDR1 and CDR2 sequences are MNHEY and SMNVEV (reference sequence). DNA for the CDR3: TGTGCCAGCAACAGTAGGTTAAATTACAATGAGCAGTTCTTC. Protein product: CASNSRLNYNEQFF.

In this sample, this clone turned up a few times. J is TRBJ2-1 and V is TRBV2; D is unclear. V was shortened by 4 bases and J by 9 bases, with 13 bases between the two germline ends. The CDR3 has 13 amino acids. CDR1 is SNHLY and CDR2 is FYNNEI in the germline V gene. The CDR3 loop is CASSVLLSSEQFF. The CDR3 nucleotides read TGTGCCAGCAGTGTTTTGCTAAGCTCTGAGCAGTTCTTC.

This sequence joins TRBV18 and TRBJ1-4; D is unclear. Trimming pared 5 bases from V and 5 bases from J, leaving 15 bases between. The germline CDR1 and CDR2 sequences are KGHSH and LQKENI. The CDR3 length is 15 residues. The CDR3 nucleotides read TGTGCCAGCTCAACCCACAGTGAACCAAATGAAAAACTGTTTTTT. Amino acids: CASSTHSEPNEKLFF.

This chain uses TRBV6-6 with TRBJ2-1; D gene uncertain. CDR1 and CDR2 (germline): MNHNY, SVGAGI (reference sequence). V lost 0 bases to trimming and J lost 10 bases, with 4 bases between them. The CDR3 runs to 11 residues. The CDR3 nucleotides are TGTGCCAGCAGTTACTCCCGGGAGCAGTTCTTC. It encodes CASSYSREQFF.

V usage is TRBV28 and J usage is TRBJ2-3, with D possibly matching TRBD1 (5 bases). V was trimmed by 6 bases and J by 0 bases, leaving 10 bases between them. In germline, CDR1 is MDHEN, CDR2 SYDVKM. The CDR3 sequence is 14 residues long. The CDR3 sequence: CASSRAGSTDTQYF. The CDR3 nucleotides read TGTGCCAGCAGCCGAGCAGGGAGCACAGATACGCAGTATTTT.

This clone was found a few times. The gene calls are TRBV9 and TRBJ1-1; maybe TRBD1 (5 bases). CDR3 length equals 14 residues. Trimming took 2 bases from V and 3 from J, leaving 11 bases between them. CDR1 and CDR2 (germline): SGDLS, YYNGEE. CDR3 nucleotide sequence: TGTGCCAGCAGCGTCCAGGGTCGCGACACTGAAGCTTTCTTT. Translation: CASSVQGRDTEAFF.

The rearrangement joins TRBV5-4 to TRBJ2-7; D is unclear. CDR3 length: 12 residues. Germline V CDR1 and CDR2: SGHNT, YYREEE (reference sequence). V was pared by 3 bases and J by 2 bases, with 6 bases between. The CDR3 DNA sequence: TGTGCCAGCAGCTACTCGACCTACGAGCAGTACTTC. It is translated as CASSYSTYEQYF.

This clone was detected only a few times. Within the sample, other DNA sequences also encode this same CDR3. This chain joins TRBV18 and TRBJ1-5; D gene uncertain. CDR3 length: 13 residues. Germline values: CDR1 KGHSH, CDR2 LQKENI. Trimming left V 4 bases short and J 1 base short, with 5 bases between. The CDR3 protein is CASSRGSNQPQHF. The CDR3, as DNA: TGTGCCAGCTCACGTGGGAGCAATCAGCCCCAGCATTTT.

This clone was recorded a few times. Here the CDR3 reads CAPWRGGRAFF. The CDR3 DNA reads TGCGCCCCCTGGCGGGGAGGCAGGGCTTTCTTT. The rearrangement joins TRBV23-1 to TRBJ1-1; D ambiguous. TRBV23-1 is an open reading frame whose function is uncertain. The CDR3 extends over 11 amino acids. V was shortened by 11 bases and J by 11 bases, with 18 bases between the two germline ends.

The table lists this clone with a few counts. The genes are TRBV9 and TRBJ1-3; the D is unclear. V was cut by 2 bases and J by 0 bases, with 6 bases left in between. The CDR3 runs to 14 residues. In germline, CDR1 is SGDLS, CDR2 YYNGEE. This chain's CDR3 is CASSVISSGNTIYF. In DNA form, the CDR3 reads TGTGCCAGCAGCGTGATAAGCTCTGGAAACACCATATATTTT.

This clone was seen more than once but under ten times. The CDR3 reads CASSPGHSGNTIYF. CDR3 nucleotide sequence: TGTGCCAGCTCACCGGGACACTCTGGAAACACCATATATTTT. The rearrangement joins TRBV18 to TRBJ1-3, with D maybe TRBD1 (6 bases). This CDR3 comprises 14 residues. Germline values: CDR1 KGHSH, CDR2 LQKENI. V lost 3 bases and J 0 bases, leaving 6 bases between the germline ends. The full variable domain, rest sourced from reference TRBV18 and TRBJ1-3, is NAGVMQNPRHLVRRRGQEARLRCSPMKGHSHVYWYRQLPEEGLKFMVYLQKENIIDESGMPKERFSAEFPKEGPSILRIQQVVRGDSAAYFCASSPGHSGNTIYFGEGSWLTVV.

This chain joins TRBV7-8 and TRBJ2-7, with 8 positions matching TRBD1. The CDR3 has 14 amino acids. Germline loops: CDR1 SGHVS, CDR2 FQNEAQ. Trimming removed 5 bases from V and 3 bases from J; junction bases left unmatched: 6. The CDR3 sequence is CASSTGTGVYEQYF. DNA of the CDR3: TGTGCCAGCAGCACTGGGACAGGAGTCTACGAGCAGTACTTC.

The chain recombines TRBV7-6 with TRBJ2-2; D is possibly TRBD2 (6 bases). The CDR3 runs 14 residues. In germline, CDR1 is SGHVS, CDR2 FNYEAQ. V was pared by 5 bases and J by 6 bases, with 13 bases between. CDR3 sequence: CASSGGLQSGELFF. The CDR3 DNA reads TGTGCCAGCAGCGGGGGACTTCAGTCCGGGGAGCTGTTTTTT. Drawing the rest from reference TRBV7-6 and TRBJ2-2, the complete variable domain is GAGVSQSPRYKVTKRGQDVALRCDPISGHVSLYWYRQALGQGPEFLTYFNYEAQQDKSGLPNDRFSAERPEGSISTLTIQRTEQRDSAMYRCASSGGLQSGELFFGEGSRLTVL.

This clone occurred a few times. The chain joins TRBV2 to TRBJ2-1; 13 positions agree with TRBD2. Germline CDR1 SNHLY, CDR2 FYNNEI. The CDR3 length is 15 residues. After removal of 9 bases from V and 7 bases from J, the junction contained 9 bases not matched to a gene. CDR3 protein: CASAPPGLAGNEQFF. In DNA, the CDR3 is TGTGCCAGTGCTCCACCGGGACTAGCGGGGAATGAGCAGTTCTTC.

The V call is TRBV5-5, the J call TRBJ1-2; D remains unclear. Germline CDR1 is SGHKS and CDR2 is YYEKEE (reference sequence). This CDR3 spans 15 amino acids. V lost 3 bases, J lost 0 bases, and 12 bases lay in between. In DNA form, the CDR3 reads TGTGCCAGCAGCTCGGACGGATTAGCTAACTATGGCTACACCTTC. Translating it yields CASSSDGLANYGYTF.

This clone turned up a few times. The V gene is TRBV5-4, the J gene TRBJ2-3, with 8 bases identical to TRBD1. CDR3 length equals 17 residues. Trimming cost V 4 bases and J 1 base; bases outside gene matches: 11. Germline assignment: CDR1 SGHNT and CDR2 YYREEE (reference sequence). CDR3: CASSRGQGPTGTDTQYF. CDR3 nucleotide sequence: TGTGCCAGCAGCCGCGGACAGGGCCCTACGGGCACAGATACGCAGTATTTT.

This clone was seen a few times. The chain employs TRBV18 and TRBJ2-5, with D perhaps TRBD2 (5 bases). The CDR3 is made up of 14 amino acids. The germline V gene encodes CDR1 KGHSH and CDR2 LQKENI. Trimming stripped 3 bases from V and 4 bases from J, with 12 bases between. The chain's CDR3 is CASSPSLASETQYF. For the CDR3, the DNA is TGTGCCAGCTCACCTAGCCTAGCATCAGAGACCCAGTACTTC. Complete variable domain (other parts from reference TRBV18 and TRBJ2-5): NAGVMQNPRHLVRRRGQEARLRCSPMKGHSHVYWYRQLPEEGLKFMVYLQKENIIDESGMPKERFSAEFPKEGPSILRIQQVVRGDSAAYFCASSPSLASETQYFGPGTRLLVL.

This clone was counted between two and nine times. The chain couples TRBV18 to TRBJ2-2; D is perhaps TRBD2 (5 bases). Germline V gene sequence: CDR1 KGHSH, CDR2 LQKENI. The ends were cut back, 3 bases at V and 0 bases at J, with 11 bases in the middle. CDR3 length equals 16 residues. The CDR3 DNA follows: TGTGCCAGCTCACCTCAGGAGGCGGCGAACACCGGGGAGCTGTTTTTT. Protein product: CASSPQEAANTGELFF. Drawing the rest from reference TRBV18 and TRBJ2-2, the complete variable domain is NAGVMQNPRHLVRRRGQEARLRCSPMKGHSHVYWYRQLPEEGLKFMVYLQKENIIDESGMPKERFSAEFPKEGPSILRIQQVVRGDSAAYFCASSPQEAANTGELFFGEGSRLTVL.